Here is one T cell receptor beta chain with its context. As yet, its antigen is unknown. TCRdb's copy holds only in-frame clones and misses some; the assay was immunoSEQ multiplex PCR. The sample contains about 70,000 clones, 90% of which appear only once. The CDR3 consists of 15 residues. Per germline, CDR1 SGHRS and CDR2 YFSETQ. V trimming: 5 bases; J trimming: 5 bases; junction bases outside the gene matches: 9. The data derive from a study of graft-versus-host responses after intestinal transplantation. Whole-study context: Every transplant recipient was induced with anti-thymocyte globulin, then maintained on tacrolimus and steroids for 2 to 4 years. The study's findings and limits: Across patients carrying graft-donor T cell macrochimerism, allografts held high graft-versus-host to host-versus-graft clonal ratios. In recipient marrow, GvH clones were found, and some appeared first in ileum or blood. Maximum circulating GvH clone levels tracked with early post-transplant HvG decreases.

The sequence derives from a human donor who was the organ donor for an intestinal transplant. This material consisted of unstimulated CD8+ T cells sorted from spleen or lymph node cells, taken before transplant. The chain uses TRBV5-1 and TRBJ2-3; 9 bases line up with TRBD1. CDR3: CASSSGQGRGDTQYF. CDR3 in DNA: TGCGCCAGCAGTTCTGGACAGGGGCGGGGAGATACGCAGTATTTT.